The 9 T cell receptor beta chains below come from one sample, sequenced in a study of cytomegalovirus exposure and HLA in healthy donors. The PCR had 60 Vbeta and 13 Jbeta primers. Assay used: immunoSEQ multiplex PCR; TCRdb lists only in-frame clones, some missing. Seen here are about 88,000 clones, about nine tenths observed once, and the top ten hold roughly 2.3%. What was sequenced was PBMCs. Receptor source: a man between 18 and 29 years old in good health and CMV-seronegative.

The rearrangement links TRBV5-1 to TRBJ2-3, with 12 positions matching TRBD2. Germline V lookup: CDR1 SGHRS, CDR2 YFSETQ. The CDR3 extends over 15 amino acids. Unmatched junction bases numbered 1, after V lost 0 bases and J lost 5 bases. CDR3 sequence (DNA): TGCGCCAGCAGCTTGGGGACTAGCGGGATAGATACGCAGTATTTT. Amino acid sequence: CASSLGTSGIDTQYF.

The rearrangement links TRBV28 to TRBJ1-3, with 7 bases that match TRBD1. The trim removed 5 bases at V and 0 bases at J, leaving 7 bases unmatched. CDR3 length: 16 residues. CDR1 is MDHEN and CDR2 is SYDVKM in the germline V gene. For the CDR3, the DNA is TGTGCCAGCAGTCCGCCGGGACAGATCTCTGGAAACACCATATATTTT. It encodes CASSPPGQISGNTIYF.

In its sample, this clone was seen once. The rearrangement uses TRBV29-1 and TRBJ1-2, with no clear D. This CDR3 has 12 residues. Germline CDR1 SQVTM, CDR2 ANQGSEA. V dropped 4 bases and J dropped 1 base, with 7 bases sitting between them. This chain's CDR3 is CSVVGSNYGYTF. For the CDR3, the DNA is TGCAGCGTTGTGGGCAGTAACTATGGCTACACCTTC.

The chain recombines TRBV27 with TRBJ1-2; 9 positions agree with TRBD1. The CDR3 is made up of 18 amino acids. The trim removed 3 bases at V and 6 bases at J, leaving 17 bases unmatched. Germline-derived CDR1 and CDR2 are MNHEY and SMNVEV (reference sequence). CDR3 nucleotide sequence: TGTGCCAGCAGTTTTGTGGCGGGGACAGGGTCAGGTATGAATGGCTACACCTTC. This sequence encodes CASSFVAGTGSGMNGYTF.

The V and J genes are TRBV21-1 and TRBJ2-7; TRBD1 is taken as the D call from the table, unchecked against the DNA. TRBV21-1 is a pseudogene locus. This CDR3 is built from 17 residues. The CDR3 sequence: CASSLTQPGQGNYEQYF. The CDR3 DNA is TGTGCCAGCAGCTTAACACAACCGGGACAGGGGAACTACGAGCAGTACTTC.

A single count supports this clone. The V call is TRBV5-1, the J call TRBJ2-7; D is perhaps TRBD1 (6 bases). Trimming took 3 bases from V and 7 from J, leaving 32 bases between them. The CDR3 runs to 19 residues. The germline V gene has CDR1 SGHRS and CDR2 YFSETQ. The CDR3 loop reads CASSSLSGAVMGATREQYF. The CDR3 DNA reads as TGCGCCAGCAGCTCCCTTTCAGGGGCCGTAATGGGCGCCACCAGAGAGCAGTACTTC. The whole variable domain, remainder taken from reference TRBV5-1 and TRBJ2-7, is KAGVTQTPRYLIKTRGQQVTLSCSPISGHRSVSWYQQTPGQGLQFLFEYFSETQRNKGNFPGRFSGRQFSNSRSEMNVSTLELGDSALYLCASSSLSGAVMGATREQYFGPGTRLTVT.

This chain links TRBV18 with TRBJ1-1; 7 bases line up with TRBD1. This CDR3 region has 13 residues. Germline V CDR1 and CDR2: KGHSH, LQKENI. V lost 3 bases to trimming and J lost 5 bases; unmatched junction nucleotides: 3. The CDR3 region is CASSPQGDTEAFF. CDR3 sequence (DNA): TGTGCCAGCTCACCGCAGGGGGATACTGAAGCTTTCTTT.

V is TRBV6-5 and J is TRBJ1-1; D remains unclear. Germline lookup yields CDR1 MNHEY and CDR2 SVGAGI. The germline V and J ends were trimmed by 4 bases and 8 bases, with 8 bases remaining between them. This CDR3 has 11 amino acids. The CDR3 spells CASSSVLEAFF. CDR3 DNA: TGTGCCAGCAGTTCGGTACTCGAAGCTTTCTTT.

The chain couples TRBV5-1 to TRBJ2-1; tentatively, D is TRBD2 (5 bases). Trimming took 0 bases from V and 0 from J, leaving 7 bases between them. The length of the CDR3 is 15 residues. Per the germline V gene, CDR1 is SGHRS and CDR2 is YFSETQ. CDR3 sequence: CASSLDGNSYNEQFF. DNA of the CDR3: TGCGCCAGCAGCTTGGACGGGAACTCCTACAATGAGCAGTTCTTC.